This T cell receptor (beta chain) originates from a study of early T cells in non-severe SARS-CoV-2 infection (dated by TCRdb to about 2021). Regarding the research as a whole: Bulk RNA from unsorted whole blood was used for TCR sequencing, so alpha and beta chains could not be paired. What the study reported, not specific to this receptor: VDJdb matching was skewed toward anti-spike CD8 responses and likely underestimated virus-specific expansions, missing private and CD4 specificities.

The study was a case-control design nested within a healthcare worker cohort in London, UK, with weekly nasopharyngeal swab PCR tests and blood sampling. Healthcare workers were enrolled in the week of the UK lockdown, from 23 to 31 March 2020, and were followed every week for up to roughly 16 weeks. The junction shows trimming of 2 bases on V and 8 bases on J, and the gene matches do not reach 5 bases of it. Taken from the germline V gene (reference sequence), the CDR1 and CDR2 loops are GTSNPN and SVGIG. There are 13 amino acids in the CDR3, from cysteine to phenylalanine inclusive. Only the CDR3 portion is preserved as DNA: 39 bases, with reading frame beginning at the first base. To prepare the library, 5' RACE was applied. Sequencing was performed on a NextSeq 500. To correct for sequencing error and PCR bias, the TCR library protocol tagged individual cDNA molecules with unique molecular identifiers. Sequencing covered both TCR alpha and beta chains, and within each sample the abundances of alpha and beta sequences were tightly co-correlated. For the original study's pipeline: Decombinator V4 was used to annotate TCR sequences for V gene, J gene and CDR3. TCRs were defined as expanded if a significant change between any two time points was detected under a Poisson model with p below 0.0001. TCR abundances were normalised to the total number of TCRs sequenced per sample and were expressed as counts per million. MAIT TCRs were defined by TRAV1-2 paired with TRAJ12, TRAJ20 or TRAJ33, and iNKT TCRs by TRAV10 paired with TRAJ18. VDJdb, accessed 1 November 2021, was searched for CMV, EBV and SARS-CoV-2 annotated TCRs, with TCRs annotated for multiple antigens excluded. The public reads were run again by TCRdb, first through fastp at Q25 and then through MiXCR, and only productive beta chains were kept. Identical CDR3 proteins give one entry, which carries the most common genes and DNA. The authors' filters were not applied to this entry. The sample table contains about 64,000 distinct CDR3 sequences; only one count was recorded for roughly 5% of them. The top ten clones comprise approximately 4.9% of the sample.

As to this clonotype: The antigen it binds to is not known. Base quality data are lacking; no much larger clone is found one base away.

The sample was whole blood. The V gene is TRBV30 and the J gene is TRBJ2-4; 8 bases in the middle match TRBD1. This sequence originates from an adult who was a healthcare worker with PCR-confirmed SARS-CoV-2 infection or an uninfected control (not recorded which). DNA sequence: TGTGCCTGGAGTTCTCAGGGGGCATACATTCAGTACTTC. This yields the protein CAWSSQGAYIQYF.